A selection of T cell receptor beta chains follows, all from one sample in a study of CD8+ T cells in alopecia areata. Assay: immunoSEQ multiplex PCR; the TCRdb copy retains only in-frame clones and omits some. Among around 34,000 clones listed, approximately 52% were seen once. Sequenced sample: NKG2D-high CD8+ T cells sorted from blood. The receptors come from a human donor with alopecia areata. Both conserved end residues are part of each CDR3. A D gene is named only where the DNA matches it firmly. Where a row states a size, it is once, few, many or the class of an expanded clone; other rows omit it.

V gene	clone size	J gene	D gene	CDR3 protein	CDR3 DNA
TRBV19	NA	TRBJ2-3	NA	CASSVTSTDTQYF	TGTGCCAGTAGTGTTACTTCCACAGATACGCAGTATTTT
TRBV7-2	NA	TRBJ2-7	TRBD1	CASSFNDRAPYEQYF	TGTGCCAGCAGCTTTAATGACAGGGCACCCTACGAGCAGTACTTC
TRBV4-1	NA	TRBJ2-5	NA	CASSQGPGTGETQYF	TGCGCCAGCAGCCAAGGACCGGGGACCGGGGAGACCCAGTACTTC
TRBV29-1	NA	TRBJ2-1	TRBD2	CSVSTSGGAFSNEQFF	TGCAGCGTCTCTACTAGCGGGGGGGCCTTTTCGAATGAGCAGTTCTTC
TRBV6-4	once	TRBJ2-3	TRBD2	CASSESSGDTDTQYF	TGTGCCAGCAGTGAGTCTAGCGGGGACACAGATACGCAGTATTTT
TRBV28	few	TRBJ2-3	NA	CASSTDSTDTQYF	TGTGCCAGCAGTACGGACAGCACAGATACGCAGTATTTT
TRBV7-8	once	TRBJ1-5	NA	CASSSARGGGAKAQHF	TGTGCCAGCAGCTCGGCCCGAGGAGGGGGGGCTAAGGCCCAGCATTTT
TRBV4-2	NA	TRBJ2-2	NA	CASSQGAAGELFF	TGTGCCAGCAGCCAAGGCGCCGCCGGGGAGCTGTTTTTT
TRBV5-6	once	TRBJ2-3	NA	CASSLGGGWIADTQYF	TGTGCCAGCAGCTTGGGCGGCGGCTGGATCGCAGATACGCAGTATTTT
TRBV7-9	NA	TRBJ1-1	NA	CASSFQTRGSTEAFF	TGTGCCAGCAGCTTTCAGACCCGGGGGAGCACTGAAGCTTTCTTT
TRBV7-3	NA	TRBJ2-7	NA	CASSLTGTGEQYF	TGTGCCAGCAGCTTAACAGGAACGGGGGAGCAGTACTTC
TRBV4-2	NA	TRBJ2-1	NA	CASSITAVSSYNEQFF	TGTGCCAGCAGCATCACGGCTGTGAGCTCCTACAATGAGCAGTTCTTC
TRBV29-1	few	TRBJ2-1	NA	CSVEDLAYNEQFF	TGCAGCGTTGAAGATCTCGCCTACAATGAGCAGTTCTTC
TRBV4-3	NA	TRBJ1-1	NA	CASSQGWVLAEAFF	TGCGCCAGCAGCCAAGGATGGGTTTTGGCTGAAGCTTTCTTT
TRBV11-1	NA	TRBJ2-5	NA	CASSRRTGLFQETQYF	TGTGCCAGCAGCCGGCGGACGGGACTGTTTCAAGAGACCCAGTACTTC
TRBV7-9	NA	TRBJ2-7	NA	CASSLLPGIKDEQYF	TGTGCCAGCAGCCTACTTCCAGGGATTAAAGACGAGCAGTACTTC
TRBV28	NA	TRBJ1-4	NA	CASSLSNEKLFF	TGTGCCAGCAGCTTAAGTAATGAAAAACTGTTTTTT
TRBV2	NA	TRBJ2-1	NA	CASINRDSSYNEQFF	TGTGCCAGCATCAACAGGGATAGCTCCTACAATGAGCAGTTCTTC
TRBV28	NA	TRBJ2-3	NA	CASSPRTDTQYF	TGTGCCAGCAGTCCCCGCACAGATACGCAGTATTTT
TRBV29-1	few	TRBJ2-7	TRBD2	CSVEAASGLSYEQYF	TGCAGCGTTGAAGCCGCTAGCGGCTTATCCTACGAGCAGTACTTC
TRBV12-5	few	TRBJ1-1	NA	CASGPGTEAFF	TGTGCTAGTGGTCCTGGCACTGAAGCTTTCTTT
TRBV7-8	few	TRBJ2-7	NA	CASSFWDVFEQYF	TGTGCCAGCAGCTTCTGGGACGTCTTCGAGCAGTACTTC
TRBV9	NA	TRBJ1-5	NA	CASSVRDSNQPQHF	TGTGCCAGCAGCGTAAGGGACAGCAATCAGCCCCAGCATTTT
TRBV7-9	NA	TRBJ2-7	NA	CASSPSWPRYEQYF	TGTGCCAGCAGCCCGTCATGGCCCCGCTACGAGCAGTACTTC
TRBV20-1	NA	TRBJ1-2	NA	CSARDRGYTF	TGCAGTGCTAGAGATCGGGGCTACACCTTC
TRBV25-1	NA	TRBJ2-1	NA	CASTLSSYNEQFF	TGTGCCAGCACCCTGAGCTCCTACAATGAGCAGTTCTTC
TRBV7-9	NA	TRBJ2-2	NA	CASSPGTGLMNTGELFF	TGTGCCAGCAGCCCCGGTACCGGCCTGATGAACACCGGGGAGCTGTTTTTT
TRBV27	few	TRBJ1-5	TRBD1	CASSLTGGEGQPQHF	TGTGCCAGCAGTTTAACAGGGGGAGAGGGACAGCCCCAGCATTTT